The entry that follows covers one T cell receptor (beta chain) sequence. Its antigen is unknown. This sample is part of a study of memory CD4+ T cells and cytomegalovirus serostatus. The study's findings and limits: About 40% of the roughly 160 known CMV-associated TCRbeta sequences appeared in CD4+ memory.

The CDR3 spans 13 residues. CDR1 and CDR2 from the germline V gene are MNHNS and SASEGT. Sequenced by immunoSEQ multiplex PCR; TCRdb stores in-frame clones only, minus some. The repertoire holds some 53,000 clones, with 60% to 80% as singletons. The sort gate was single viable CD3+CD4+CD8-CD45RO+ cells for memory CD4+ T cells. Serostatus was set by detecting CMV pp150, pp28, p38, p52 IgG. CD4+ T cells were isolated by positive magnetic selection. The sample consisted of memory CD4+ T cells from blood. V is TRBV6-1 and J is TRBJ1-1, with TRBD1 as a possible D gene (6 bases). This clonotype was sampled from an adult in good health and CMV-seronegative. CDR3 in amino acids: CLLRGALDTEAFF. The CDR3 DNA reads as TGTCTATTAAGGGGGGCGTTGGACACTGAAGCTTTCTTT.